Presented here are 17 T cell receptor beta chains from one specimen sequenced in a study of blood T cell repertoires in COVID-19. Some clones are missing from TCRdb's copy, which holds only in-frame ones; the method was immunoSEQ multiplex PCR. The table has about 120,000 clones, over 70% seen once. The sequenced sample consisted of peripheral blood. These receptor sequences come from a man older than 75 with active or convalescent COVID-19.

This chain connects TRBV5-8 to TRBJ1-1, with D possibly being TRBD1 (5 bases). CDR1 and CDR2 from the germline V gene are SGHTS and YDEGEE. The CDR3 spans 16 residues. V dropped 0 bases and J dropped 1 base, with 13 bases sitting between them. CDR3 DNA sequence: TGTGCCAGCAGCTTGGAACCTCTCGGGGGGAACACTGAAGCTTTCTTT. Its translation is CASSLEPLGGNTEAFF.

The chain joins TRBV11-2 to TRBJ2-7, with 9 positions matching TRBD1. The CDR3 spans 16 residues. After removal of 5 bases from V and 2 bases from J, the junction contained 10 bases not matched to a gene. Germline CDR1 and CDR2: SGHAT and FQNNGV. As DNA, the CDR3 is TGTGCCAGCAGCACCACCGGGACAGGGAATACCTACGAGCAGTACTTC. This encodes CASSTTGTGNTYEQYF.

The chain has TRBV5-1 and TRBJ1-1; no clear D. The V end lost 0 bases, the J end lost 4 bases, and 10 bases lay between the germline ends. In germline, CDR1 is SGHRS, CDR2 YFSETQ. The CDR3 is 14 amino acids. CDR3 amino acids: CASSLVTESTEAFF. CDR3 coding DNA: TGCGCCAGCAGCTTGGTAACAGAATCCACTGAAGCTTTCTTT.

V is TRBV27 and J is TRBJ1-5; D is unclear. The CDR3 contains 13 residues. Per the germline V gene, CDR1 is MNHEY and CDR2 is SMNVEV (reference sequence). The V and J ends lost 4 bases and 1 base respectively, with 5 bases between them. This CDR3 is CASSSISNQPQHF. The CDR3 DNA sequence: TGTGCCAGCAGTTCCATCAGCAATCAGCCCCAGCATTTT.

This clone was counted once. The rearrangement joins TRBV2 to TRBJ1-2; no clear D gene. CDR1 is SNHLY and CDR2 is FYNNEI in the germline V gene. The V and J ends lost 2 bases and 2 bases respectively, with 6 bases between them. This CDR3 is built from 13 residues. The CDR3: CASSESGNYGYTF. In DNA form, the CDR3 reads TGTGCCAGCAGTGAATCAGGAAACTATGGCTACACCTTC.

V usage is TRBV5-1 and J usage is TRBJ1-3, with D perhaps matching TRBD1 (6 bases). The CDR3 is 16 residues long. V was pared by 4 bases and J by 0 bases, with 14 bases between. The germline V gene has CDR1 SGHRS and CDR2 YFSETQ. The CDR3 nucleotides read TGCGCCAGCAGCCAGGGGTCAGCACTCTCTGGAAACACCATATATTTT. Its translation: CASSQGSALSGNTIYF.

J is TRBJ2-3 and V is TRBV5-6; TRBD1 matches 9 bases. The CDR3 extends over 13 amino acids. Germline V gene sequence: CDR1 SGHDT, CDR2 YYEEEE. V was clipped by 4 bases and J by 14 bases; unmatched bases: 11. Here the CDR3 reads CASSRPGQGVPYF. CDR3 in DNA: TGTGCCAGCAGCCGCCCGGGACAGGGAGTTCCGTATTTT. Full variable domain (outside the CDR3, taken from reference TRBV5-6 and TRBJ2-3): DAGVTQSPTHLIKTRGQQVTLRCSPKSGHDTVSWYQQALGQGPQFIFQYYEEEERQRGNFPDRFSGHQFPNYSSELNVNALLLGDSALYLCASSRPGQGVPYFGPGTRLTVL.

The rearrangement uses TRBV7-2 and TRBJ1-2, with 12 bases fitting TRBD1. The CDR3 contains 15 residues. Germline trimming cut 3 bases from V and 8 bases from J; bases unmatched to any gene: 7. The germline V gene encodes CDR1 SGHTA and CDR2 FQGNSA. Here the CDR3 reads CASSLSGTGGGGYTF. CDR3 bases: TGTGCCAGCAGCTTGTCCGGGACAGGGGGCGGGGGCTACACCTTC.

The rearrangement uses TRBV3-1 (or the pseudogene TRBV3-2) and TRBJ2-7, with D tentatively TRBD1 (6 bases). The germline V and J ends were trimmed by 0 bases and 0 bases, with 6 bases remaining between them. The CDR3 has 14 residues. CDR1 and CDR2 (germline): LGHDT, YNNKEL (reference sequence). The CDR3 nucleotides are TGTGCCAGCAGCCAAGAGGACAGCTCCTACGAGCAGTACTTC. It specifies CASSQEDSSYEQYF.

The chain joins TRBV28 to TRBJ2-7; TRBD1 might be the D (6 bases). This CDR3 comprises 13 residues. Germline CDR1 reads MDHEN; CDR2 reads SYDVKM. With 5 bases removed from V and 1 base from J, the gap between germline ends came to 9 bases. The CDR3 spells CASSGGLSYEQYF. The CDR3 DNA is TGTGCCAGCAGTGGGGGCCTTTCCTACGAGCAGTACTTC.

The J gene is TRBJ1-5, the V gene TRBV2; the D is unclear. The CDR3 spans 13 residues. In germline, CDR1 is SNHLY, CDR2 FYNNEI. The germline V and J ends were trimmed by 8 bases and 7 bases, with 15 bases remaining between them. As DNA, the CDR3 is TGTGCCAGCTCGCCCCCAGGATACCAGCCCCAGCATTTT. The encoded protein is CASSPPGYQPQHF. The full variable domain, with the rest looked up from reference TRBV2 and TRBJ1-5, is EPEVTQTPSHQVTQMGQEVILRCVPISNHLYFYWYRQILGQKVEFLVSFYNNEISEKSEIFDDQFSVERPDGSNFTLKIRSTKLEDSAMYFCASSPPGYQPQHFGDGTRLSIL.

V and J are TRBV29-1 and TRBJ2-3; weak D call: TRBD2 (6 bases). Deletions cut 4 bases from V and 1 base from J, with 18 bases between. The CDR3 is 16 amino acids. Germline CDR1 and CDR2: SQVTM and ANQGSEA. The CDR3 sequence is CSVGGEMQRGTDTQYF. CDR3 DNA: TGCAGCGTTGGGGGGGAAATGCAGCGGGGCACAGATACGCAGTATTTT.

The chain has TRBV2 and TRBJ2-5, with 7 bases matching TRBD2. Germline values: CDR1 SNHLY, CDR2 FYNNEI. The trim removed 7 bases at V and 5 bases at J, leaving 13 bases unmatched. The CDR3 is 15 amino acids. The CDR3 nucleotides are TGTGCCAGCATTAACATTGGGGGGGTGGACGAGACCCAGTACTTC. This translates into CASINIGGVDETQYF.

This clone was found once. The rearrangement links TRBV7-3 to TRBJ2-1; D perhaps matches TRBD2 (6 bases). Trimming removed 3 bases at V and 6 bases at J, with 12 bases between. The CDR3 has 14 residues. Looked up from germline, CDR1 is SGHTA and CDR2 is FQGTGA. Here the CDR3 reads CASSLGSEGNEQFF. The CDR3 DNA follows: TGTGCCAGCAGCTTGGGGTCGGAGGGCAATGAGCAGTTCTTC.

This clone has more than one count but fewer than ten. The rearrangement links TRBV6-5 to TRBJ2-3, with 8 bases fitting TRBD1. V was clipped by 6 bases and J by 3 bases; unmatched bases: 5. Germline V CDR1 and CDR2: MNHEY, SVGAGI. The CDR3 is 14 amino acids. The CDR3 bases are TGTGCCAGCAGGGACAGGGTGGGGACAGATACGCAGTATTTT. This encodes CASRDRVGTDTQYF.

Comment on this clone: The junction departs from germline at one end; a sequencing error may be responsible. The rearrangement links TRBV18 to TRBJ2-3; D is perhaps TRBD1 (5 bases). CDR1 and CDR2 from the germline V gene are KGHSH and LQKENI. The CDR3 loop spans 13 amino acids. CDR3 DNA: TGTGCCAGCTCAGTGACACTGACAGAGACGCAGTATTTT. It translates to CASSVTLTETQYF.

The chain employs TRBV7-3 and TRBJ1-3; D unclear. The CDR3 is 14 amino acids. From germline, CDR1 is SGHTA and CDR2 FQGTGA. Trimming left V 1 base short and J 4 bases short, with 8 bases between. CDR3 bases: TGTGCCAGCAGCTTAATGGGCCCCGGAAACACCATATATTTT. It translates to CASSLMGPGNTIYF.